These T cell receptor beta chains were read from a single sample in a study of cytomegalovirus exposure and HLA in healthy donors. Method: immunoSEQ multiplex PCR; TCRdb's copy keeps in-frame clones and lacks some. The sample shows tens of thousands of clones, approximately 78% of them seen only once. The sequenced sample consisted of PBMCs. These TCRs come from a woman in her forties in good health and CMV-seropositive. The CDR3 runs from the conserved cysteine through the conserved F or W. The D gene is left open where the match is weak. Clone size, where shown, is once, few, many, or a class for clones that have expanded.

d_gene: .; j_gene: TRBJ1-1; v_gene: TRBV19; abundance: few; CDR3aa: CASSMTVTTAFF; CDR3nt: TGTGCCAGTAGTATGACAGTTACCACAGCTTTCTTT
d_gene: .; j_gene: TRBJ1-5; v_gene: TRBV2; abundance: .; CDR3aa: CASSVSGFSNQPQHF; CDR3nt: TGTGCCAGCAGTGTCTCGGGATTTAGCAATCAGCCCCAGCATTTT
d_gene: .; j_gene: TRBJ1-6; v_gene: TRBV25-1; abundance: .; CDR3aa: CASSELGGGNSPLHF; CDR3nt: TGTGCCAGCAGTGAATTGGGGGGGGGAAATTCACCCCTCCACTTT
d_gene: .; j_gene: TRBJ1-5; v_gene: TRBV9; abundance: .; CDR3aa: CASSNGGFDQPQHF; CDR3nt: TGTGCCAGCAGTAACGGGGGGTTCGATCAGCCCCAGCATTTT
d_gene: .; j_gene: TRBJ2-2; v_gene: TRBV10-3; abundance: .; CDR3aa: CASSSGSYTGELFF; CDR3nt: TGTGCCAGCAGCTCAGGGTCGTACACCGGGGAGCTGTTTTTT
d_gene: .; j_gene: TRBJ1-1; v_gene: TRBV5-1; abundance: .; CDR3aa: CASSSGRQVMNTEAFF; CDR3nt: TGCGCCAGCAGCAGTGGTCGACAGGTCATGAACACTGAAGCTTTCTTT
d_gene: .; j_gene: TRBJ2-7; v_gene: TRBV7-2; abundance: .; CDR3aa: CASSSALYRGQYF; CDR3nt: TGTGCCAGCAGCTCCGCCCTATATCGGGGGCAGTACTTC
d_gene: .; j_gene: TRBJ2-1; v_gene: TRBV7-2; abundance: once; CDR3aa: CATNRGSSYNEQFF; CDR3nt: TGTGCCACTAATCGCGGTAGCTCCTACAATGAGCAGTTCTTC
d_gene: .; j_gene: TRBJ2-7; v_gene: TRBV4-1; abundance: .; CDR3aa: CASPALAYGEQYF; CDR3nt: TGCGCCAGCCCGGCACTAGCCTACGGGGAGCAGTACTTC
d_gene: TRBD2; j_gene: TRBJ2-5; v_gene: TRBV29-1; abundance: .; CDR3aa: CSVDPSGRGETQYF; CDR3nt: TGCAGCGTTGACCCTAGCGGGAGGGGTGAGACCCAGTACTTC
d_gene: TRBD2; j_gene: TRBJ2-4; v_gene: TRBV11-2; abundance: once; CDR3aa: CASSLDPSGSGIQYF; CDR3nt: TGTGCCAGCAGCTTAGATCCCAGCGGGAGCGGCATTCAGTACTTC
d_gene: .; j_gene: TRBJ1-2; v_gene: TRBV7-2; abundance: .; CDR3aa: CASSELPAQAGNYGYTF; CDR3nt: TGTGCCAGCAGCGAACTCCCGGCCCAGGCTGGGAACTATGGCTACACCTTC
d_gene: TRBD1; j_gene: TRBJ2-5; v_gene: TRBV6-1; abundance: .; CDR3aa: CASTFDRARGETQYF; CDR3nt: TGTGCCAGCACTTTCGACAGGGCCCGGGGAGAGACCCAGTACTTC
d_gene: TRBD1; j_gene: TRBJ1-1; v_gene: TRBV6-6; abundance: .; CDR3aa: CASGQGRGTEAFF; CDR3nt: TGTGCCAGCGGACAGGGACGAGGGACTGAAGCTTTCTTT
d_gene: TRBD2; j_gene: TRBJ2-5; v_gene: TRBV5-4; abundance: .; CDR3aa: CASHPPLAGRYQETQYF; CDR3nt: TGTGCCAGCCACCCCCCTCTAGCGGGCCGGTACCAAGAGACCCAGTACTTC
d_gene: .; j_gene: TRBJ1-1; v_gene: TRBV5-4; abundance: few; CDR3aa: CASSLDRGKYTEAFF; CDR3nt: TGTGCCAGCAGCTTGGATCGCGGTAAATACACTGAAGCTTTCTTT
d_gene: .; j_gene: TRBJ2-7; v_gene: TRBV7-9; abundance: .; CDR3aa: CASSYRTDSSSYEQYF; CDR3nt: TGTGCCAGCAGCTATCGGACAGACTCAAGCTCCTACGAGCAGTACTTC
d_gene: .; j_gene: TRBJ2-7; v_gene: TRBV5-1; abundance: .; CDR3aa: CASSPPLLNEQYF; CDR3nt: TGCGCCAGCAGCCCGCCTCTGTTGAACGAGCAGTACTTC
d_gene: TRBD2; j_gene: TRBJ2-2; v_gene: TRBV11-3; abundance: .; CDR3aa: CASSERLAGDTGELFF; CDR3nt: TGTGCCAGCAGCGAAAGACTAGCGGGAGACACCGGGGAGCTGTTTTTT
d_gene: .; j_gene: TRBJ2-3; v_gene: TRBV27; abundance: once; CDR3aa: CASSLSREWADTQYF; CDR3nt: TGTGCCAGCAGTTTATCCCGGGAGTGGGCAGATACGCAGTATTTT
d_gene: .; j_gene: TRBJ2-1; v_gene: TRBV28; abundance: few; CDR3aa: CASSQNSEQFF; CDR3nt: TGTGCCAGCAGCCAAAACAGTGAGCAGTTCTTC
d_gene: .; j_gene: TRBJ2-2; v_gene: TRBV29-1; abundance: few; CDR3aa: CSVELGRGTGELFF; CDR3nt: TGCAGCGTTGAATTAGGGAGAGGCACCGGGGAGCTGTTTTTT
d_gene: .; j_gene: TRBJ2-7; v_gene: TRBV6-1; abundance: .; CDR3aa: CASSISDSYEQYF; CDR3nt: TGTGCCAGCAGTATTTCTGACAGTTACGAGCAGTACTTC
d_gene: .; j_gene: TRBJ1-5; v_gene: TRBV6-1; abundance: few; CDR3aa: CASSAGGNGNQPQHF; CDR3nt: TGTGCCAGCAGTGCTGGAGGGAATGGCAATCAGCCCCAGCATTTT
d_gene: .; j_gene: TRBJ2-1; v_gene: TRBV19; abundance: few; CDR3aa: CASSIGLRTISYNEQFF; CDR3nt: TGTGCCAGTAGTATAGGGTTGAGGACAATCTCCTACAATGAGCAGTTCTTC
d_gene: .; j_gene: TRBJ1-2; v_gene: TRBV28; abundance: .; CDR3aa: CASSTGGGVNYGYTF; CDR3nt: TGTGCCAGCAGCACCGGGGGGGGCGTGAACTATGGCTACACCTTC
d_gene: .; j_gene: TRBJ2-7; v_gene: TRBV21-1; abundance: .; CDR3aa: CALKAPRGGAYEQYF; CDR3nt: TGTGCCCTAAAAGCCCCCCGGGGGGGGGCGTACGAGCAGTACTTC
d_gene: .; j_gene: TRBJ1-2; v_gene: TRBV2; abundance: .; CDR3aa: CASSAERFNYGYTF; CDR3nt: TGTGCCAGCAGTGCAGAGAGGTTTAACTATGGCTACACCTTC
d_gene: .; j_gene: TRBJ1-4; v_gene: TRBV2; abundance: few; CDR3aa: CASSGGREGKLFF; CDR3nt: TGTGCCAGCAGTGGGGGACGGGAGGGAAAACTGTTTTTT
d_gene: .; j_gene: TRBJ1-1; v_gene: TRBV30; abundance: few; CDR3aa: CAWSVDRFGTEAFF; CDR3nt: TGTGCCTGGAGTGTAGACAGGTTTGGAACTGAAGCTTTCTTT
d_gene: .; j_gene: TRBJ1-2; v_gene: TRBV5-6; abundance: .; CDR3aa: CASSLRRSYTF; CDR3nt: TGTGCCAGCAGCTTGAGGCGGAGCTACACCTTC
d_gene: .; j_gene: TRBJ2-1; v_gene: TRBV7-9; abundance: .; CDR3aa: CASSLALGRYNEQFF; CDR3nt: TGTGCCAGCAGCTTAGCCCTAGGGAGATACAATGAGCAGTTCTTC
d_gene: TRBD2; j_gene: TRBJ2-1; v_gene: TRBV19; abundance: .; CDR3aa: CASSIGGLALNEQFF; CDR3nt: TGTGCCAGTAGTATAGGGGGACTAGCTTTGAATGAGCAGTTCTTC
d_gene: .; j_gene: TRBJ1-1; v_gene: TRBV30; abundance: .; CDR3aa: CAWSVQGTEAFF; CDR3nt: TGTGCCTGGAGTGTACAGGGCACTGAAGCTTTCTTT
d_gene: .; j_gene: TRBJ2-6; v_gene: TRBV6-5; abundance: .; CDR3aa: CASSYDGLSGANVLTF; CDR3nt: TGTGCCAGCAGTTACGACGGGTTGTCTGGGGCCAACGTCCTGACTTTC
d_gene: .; j_gene: TRBJ2-5; v_gene: TRBV11-3; abundance: .; CDR3aa: CASSSPDRRETQYF; CDR3nt: TGTGCCAGCAGCTCACCTGACAGACGGGAGACCCAGTACTTC
d_gene: .; j_gene: TRBJ2-7; v_gene: TRBV28; abundance: .; CDR3aa: CASRPPSEYSYEQYF; CDR3nt: TGTGCCAGCAGGCCGCCCAGCGAGTATTCCTACGAGCAGTACTTC
d_gene: TRBD1; j_gene: TRBJ1-1; v_gene: TRBV29-1; abundance: once; CDR3aa: CSGQGTGASEAFF; CDR3nt: TGCAGCGGGCAGGGGACAGGGGCAAGTGAAGCTTTCTTT
d_gene: .; j_gene: TRBJ2-7; v_gene: TRBV5-4; abundance: few; CDR3aa: CASSLVTGLGADEQYF; CDR3nt: TGTGCCAGCAGCTTGGTAACAGGGTTGGGCGCGGACGAGCAGTACTTC
d_gene: TRBD1; j_gene: TRBJ2-1; v_gene: TRBV7-3; abundance: many; CDR3aa: CASSPQGGNEQFF; CDR3nt: TGTGCCAGCAGCCCACAGGGGGGCAATGAGCAGTTCTTC
d_gene: .; j_gene: TRBJ2-6; v_gene: TRBV5-1; abundance: .; CDR3aa: CASSSTSGANVLTF; CDR3nt: TGCGCCAGCAGCTCAACTTCTGGGGCCAACGTCCTGACTTTC
d_gene: TRBD1; j_gene: TRBJ1-1; v_gene: TRBV5-1; abundance: once; CDR3aa: CASSLGQGFEAFF; CDR3nt: TGCGCCAGCAGCTTGGGACAGGGCTTTGAAGCTTTCTTT
d_gene: .; j_gene: TRBJ2-7; v_gene: TRBV7-9; abundance: few; CDR3aa: CASSPNSYEQYF; CDR3nt: TGTGCCAGCAGCCCCAACTCCTACGAGCAGTACTTC
d_gene: .; j_gene: TRBJ2-1; v_gene: TRBV7-9; abundance: .; CDR3aa: CASSPQDEQFF; CDR3nt: TGTGCCAGCAGCCCACAGGATGAGCAGTTCTTC
d_gene: TRBD2; j_gene: TRBJ2-7; v_gene: TRBV4-1; abundance: .; CDR3aa: CASSQSPSGVYEQYF; CDR3nt: TGCGCCAGCAGCCAATCTCCTAGCGGGGTCTACGAGCAGTACTTC
d_gene: TRBD1; j_gene: TRBJ2-7; v_gene: TRBV25-1; abundance: .; CDR3aa: CASSVTGTGYGQYF; CDR3nt: TGTGCCAGCAGTGTAACCGGGACAGGGTACGGGCAGTACTTC
d_gene: .; j_gene: TRBJ2-7; v_gene: TRBV19; abundance: .; CDR3aa: CAKPDMTYEQYF; CDR3nt: TGTGCCAAGCCCGACATGACCTACGAGCAGTACTTC
d_gene: TRBD2; j_gene: TRBJ2-5; v_gene: TRBV6-6; abundance: .; CDR3aa: CASSPLLAGGSQYF; CDR3nt: TGTGCCAGCAGCCCACTACTAGCGGGAGGGTCCCAGTACTTC
d_gene: TRBD1; j_gene: TRBJ1-1; v_gene: TRBV7-3; abundance: .; CDR3aa: CASSSRDRDTEAFF; CDR3nt: TGTGCCAGCAGCAGCCGGGACAGGGACACTGAAGCTTTCTTT
d_gene: .; j_gene: TRBJ1-6; v_gene: TRBV28; abundance: .; CDR3aa: CASSLQEDSPLHF; CDR3nt: TGTGCCAGCAGTTTACAGGAGGATTCACCCCTCCACTTT
d_gene: .; j_gene: TRBJ2-7; v_gene: TRBV5-6; abundance: once; CDR3aa: CASSLGRVGEQYF; CDR3nt: TGTGCCAGCAGCTTGGGCAGGGTTGGGGAGCAGTACTTC
d_gene: .; j_gene: TRBJ2-3; v_gene: TRBV19; abundance: .; CDR3aa: CASSMGRTDTQYF; CDR3nt: TGTGCCAGTAGTATGGGCCGCACAGATACGCAGTATTTT
d_gene: TRBD1; j_gene: TRBJ1-1; v_gene: TRBV5-4; abundance: few; CDR3aa: CASTMAGGLNTEAFF; CDR3nt: TGTGCCAGCACCATGGCAGGGGGCCTGAACACTGAAGCTTTCTTT
d_gene: .; j_gene: TRBJ2-2; v_gene: TRBV7-7; abundance: .; CDR3aa: CASSPSVSNTGELFF; CDR3nt: TGTGCTAGCAGCCCTAGCGTTTCGAACACCGGGGAGCTGTTTTTT